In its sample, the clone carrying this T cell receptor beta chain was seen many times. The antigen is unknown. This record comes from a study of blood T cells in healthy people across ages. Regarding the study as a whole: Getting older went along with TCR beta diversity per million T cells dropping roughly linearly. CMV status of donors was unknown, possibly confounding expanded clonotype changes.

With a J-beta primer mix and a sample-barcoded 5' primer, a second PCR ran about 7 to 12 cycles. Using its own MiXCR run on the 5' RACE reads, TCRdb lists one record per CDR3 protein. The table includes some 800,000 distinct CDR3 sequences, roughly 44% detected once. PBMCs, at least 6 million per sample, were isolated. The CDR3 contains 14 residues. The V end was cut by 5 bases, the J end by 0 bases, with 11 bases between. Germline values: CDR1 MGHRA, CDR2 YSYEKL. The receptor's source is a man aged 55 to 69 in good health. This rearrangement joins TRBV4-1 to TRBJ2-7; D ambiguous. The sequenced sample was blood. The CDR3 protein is CASSSAESSYEQYF. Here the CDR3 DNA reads TGCGCCAGCAGCTCCGCAGAGAGCTCCTACGAGCAGTACTTC.